This T cell receptor (beta chain) is from a study of blood T cells in healthy people across ages. A remark on this clonotype: Its antigen is not identified.

Combining a sample-barcoded 5' primer with a J-beta primer mix, a second PCR ran for about 7 to 11 cycles. Samples each returned at least 2.5 million CDR3-containing paired-end reads. TCRdb re-analysed the 5' RACE reads in MiXCR, keeping a single row per CDR3 protein. The data show over a million distinct CDR3 sequences, over 35% seen once. Roughly 10 milliliters of peripheral blood were drawn from each donor. The CDR3 is 13 residues long. Looked up from germline, CDR1 is MNHEY and CDR2 is SMNVEV (reference sequence). V was cut by 5 bases and J by 10 bases, with 12 bases left in between. Findings and limits, study-wide: Naive CD4+ cell counts and diversity both ran higher in long-lived than in aged donors.

The TCR was taken from a woman aged 60 to 75 in good health. Sequencing was performed on blood. The rearrangement links TRBV27 to TRBJ1-6, with D uncertain. In DNA form, the CDR3 reads TGTGCCAGCAGTGTAGGTGGGGAGTCACCCCTCCACTTT. This sequence encodes CASSVGGESPLHF.